The 2 T cell receptor beta chains below all came from one sample that was sequenced in a study of beta chain features in type 1 diabetes. cDNA synthesis used the whole RNA isolate, giving expressed TCRB sequences. The data were produced by immunoSEQ multiplex PCR, yet TCRdb's version contains in-frame clones alone and is incomplete. The sample contains roughly 450,000 clones, approximately 14% of which appear only once. Sample: naive CD4+ T cells from blood. Every receptor here comes from a man aged 30-40 years in good health.

The chain employs TRBV4-3 and TRBJ1-2; possibly TRBD1 for D (5 bases). The germline V gene has CDR1 LGHNA and CDR2 YSLEER. This CDR3 is built from 16 residues. V was cut by 3 bases and J by 0 bases, with 14 bases left in between. This CDR3 is CASSQDTGHSNYGYTF. The CDR3 nucleotides are TGCGCCAGCAGCCAGGACACAGGACATTCTAACTATGGCTACACCTTC.

This clone has only a few counts. CDR3 bases: TGCGCCAGCAGCTTGGCCCGGACTAGCGGAACCCAAGAGACCCAGTACTTC. Translation gives CASSLARTSGTQETQYF. The rearrangement uses TRBV5-1 and TRBJ2-5; 10 positions match TRBD2. J lost 1 base, V lost 0 bases, and 6 bases had no gene match. From germline, CDR1 is SGHRS and CDR2 YFSETQ. The CDR3 is made up of 17 amino acids.